This T cell receptor (beta chain) is drawn from a study of metastatic and nonmetastatic thyroid tumors. Study information: Where malignant and benign thyroid patients were concerned, repertoires were compared across blood and tumor or nodule tissue.

Each patient went into thyroid surgery without having received any treatment. TCRdb re-clonotyped the PCR reads through MiXCR. The sample has 40,000 or so clones; less than 50% are singletons. CDR1 MNHNS and CDR2 SASEGT come from the germline V gene. Trimming at V came to 6 bases and at J to 5 bases, leaving 5 bases not matched to a gene. CDR3 length: 13 amino acids. This clone turned up a few times. The sequenced sample was tumor tissue. This clonotype was sampled from a male donor with papillary thyroid cancer or a benign thyroid nodule (not recorded which). Some clones in this sample may be carry-over from other donors' samples. The genes are TRBV6-1 and TRBJ1-2; 8 bases fit TRBD1. The CDR3 loop reads CASRATGVYGYTF. The DNA of the CDR3 is TGTGCCAGCAGGGCGACAGGGGTATATGGCTACACCTTC.